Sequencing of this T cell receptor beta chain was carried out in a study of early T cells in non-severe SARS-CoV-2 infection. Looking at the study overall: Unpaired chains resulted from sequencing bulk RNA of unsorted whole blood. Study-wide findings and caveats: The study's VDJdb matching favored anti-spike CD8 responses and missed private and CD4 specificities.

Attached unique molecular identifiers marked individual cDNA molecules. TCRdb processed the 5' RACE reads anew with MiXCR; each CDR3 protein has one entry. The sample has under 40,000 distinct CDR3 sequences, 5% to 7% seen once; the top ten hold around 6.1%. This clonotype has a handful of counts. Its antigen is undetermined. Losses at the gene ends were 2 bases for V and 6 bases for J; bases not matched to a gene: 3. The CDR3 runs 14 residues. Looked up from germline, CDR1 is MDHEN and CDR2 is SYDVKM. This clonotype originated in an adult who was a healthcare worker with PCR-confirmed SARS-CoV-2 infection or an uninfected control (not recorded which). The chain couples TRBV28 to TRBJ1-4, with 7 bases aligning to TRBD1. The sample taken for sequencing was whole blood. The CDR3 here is CASSLGDRDEKLFF. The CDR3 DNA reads TGTGCCAGCAGTTTAGGGGACAGAGATGAAAAACTGTTTTTT.